This T cell receptor (beta chain) was identified in a study of OX40 agonist ivuxolimab in advanced cancers. Study-wide context: The dose of intravenous ivuxolimab that patients received every 2 weeks ranged from 0.01 to 10 mg/kg.

Regarding this clone: Its target is unknown.

On cycle 4 day 1 and cycle 7 day 1, as well as at baseline, blood was sampled. Here immunoSEQ multiplex PCR was the method, and the copy in TCRdb shows in-frame clones only, minus some. Of around 92,000 clones in the sample, 90% to 95% were seen once. Per germline, CDR1 MNHEY and CDR2 SVGAGI. The V segment lost 7 bases and the J segment 8 bases; nucleotides outside the gene matches: 9. The CDR3 totals 14 residues. Findings and limits, study-wide: CD4+ and CD8+ blood T cells expanded clonally by week 6 at 0.1 to 3.0 mg/kg.

The clonotype originates from an adult with an advanced solid tumor such as melanoma, head and neck, liver or kidney cancer. Sequenced material: CD4+ or CD8+ T cells sorted from blood, taken in a trial of the OX40 agonist ivuxolimab. The genes are TRBV6-5 and TRBJ2-1; 9 nucleotides match TRBD1. This CDR3 is CASTRDRELDEQFF. CDR3 bases: TGTGCCAGCACGAGGGACAGGGAGTTAGATGAGCAGTTCTTC.